Presented here are 23 T cell receptor beta chains from one specimen sequenced in a study of blood T cell repertoires in COVID-19. Sequenced by immunoSEQ multiplex PCR; TCRdb stores in-frame clones only, minus some. The data hold tens of thousands of clones, with 75% to 90% observed a single time. Sequences were obtained from peripheral blood. All receptors derive from a human donor in a cohort sampled during active COVID-19.

The V gene is TRBV7-8, the J gene TRBJ2-2, with 9 bases identical to TRBD1. Unmatched junction bases numbered 10, after V lost 7 bases and J lost 7 bases. Looked up from germline, CDR1 is SGHVS and CDR2 is FQNEAQ. The CDR3 is made up of 15 amino acids. CDR3 region: CASNRWDRVSGELFF. The CDR3 DNA reads as TGTGCCAGCAACCGCTGGGACAGGGTTAGCGGGGAGCTGTTTTTT.

The DNA of the CDR3 is TGTGCCAGCAGTAACAGGGTCGCCGAGCAGTACTTC. This sequence encodes CASSNRVAEQYF. This chain links TRBV2 with TRBJ2-7, with a weak D call TRBD1 (6 bases). This CDR3 spans 12 amino acids. Trimming left V 5 bases short and J 6 bases short, with 11 bases between. The germline gives CDR1 SNHLY, CDR2 FYNNEI.

This chain uses TRBV19 with TRBJ1-1, with 8 bases matching TRBD1. The CDR3 totals 13 residues. Germline loops: CDR1 LNHDA, CDR2 SQIVND (reference sequence). V lost 4 bases, J lost 8 bases, and 6 bases stayed unmatched. The CDR3 nucleotides are TGTGCCAGTAGTAACTTGGGACAGGCAGAAGCTTTCTTT. Amino acids: CASSNLGQAEAFF. The full variable domain, with the rest looked up from reference TRBV19 and TRBJ1-1, is DGGITQSPKYLFRKEGQNVTLSCEQNLNHDAMYWYRQDPGQGLRLIYYSQIVNDFQKGDIAEGYSVSREKKESFPLTVTSAQKNPTAFYLCASSNLGQAEAFFGQGTRLTVV.

CDR3 nucleotide sequence: TGTGCCAGCGAGCCCTTAATCCTACGGACTACCCAGTACTTC. Its protein is CASEPLILRTTQYF. This chain joins TRBV2 and TRBJ2-5; TRBD2 is a possible D gene (5 bases). The CDR3 is 14 amino acids. The V gene's germline CDR1 is SNHLY and CDR2 FYNNEI. V was shortened by 8 bases and J by 8 bases, with 21 bases between the two germline ends. The variable domain in full, with the rest retrieved from reference TRBV2 and TRBJ2-5, is EPEVTQTPSHQVTQMGQEVILRCVPISNHLYFYWYRQILGQKVEFLVSFYNNEISEKSEIFDDQFSVERPDGSNFTLKIRSTKLEDSAMYFCASEPLILRTTQYFGPGTRLLVL.

The rearrangement joins TRBV14 to TRBJ1-1, with TRBD1 matching over 9 bases. V trimming: 4 bases; J trimming: 11 bases; junction bases outside the gene matches: 11. The CDR3 is made up of 14 amino acids. Per the germline V gene, CDR1 is SGHDN and CDR2 is FVKESK. CDR3 in DNA: TGTGCCAGCAGCCCATTCAGGGACAGGGTGGGTGCTTTCTTT. It yields the protein CASSPFRDRVGAFF.

CDR3 in DNA: TGTGCCAGCAGTCTACTGACTCACGAGCAGTACTTC. As protein: CASSLLTHEQYF. This rearrangement joins TRBV28 to TRBJ2-7, with D unresolved. The length of the CDR3 is 12 residues. Germline V gene lookup returns CDR1 MDHEN and CDR2 SYDVKM. V shed 5 bases and J shed 5 bases, with 10 bases lying between them.

This chain joins TRBV15 and TRBJ2-7; 8 bases align to TRBD2. The CDR3 runs to 15 residues. Trimming cost V 7 bases and J 7 bases; bases outside gene matches: 15. In germline, CDR1 is LNHNV, CDR2 YYDKDF (reference sequence). DNA for the CDR3: TGTGCCACCAAAGAGGTGGTAGCGGGGATTGGAGAGCAGTACTTC. This gives the protein CATKEVVAGIGEQYF. The full variable domain, its missing parts supplied by reference TRBV15 and TRBJ2-7, is DAMVIQNPRYQVTQFGKPVTLSCSQTLNHNVMYWYQQKSSQAPKLLFHYYDKDFNNEADTPDNFQSRRPNTSFCFLDIRSPGLGDTAMYLCATKEVVAGIGEQYFGPGTRLTVT.

This clone was recorded once. This chain connects TRBV5-8 to TRBJ1-2; tentative D call: TRBD1 (6 bases). Trimming removed 3 bases from V and 8 bases from J, with 14 bases in between. There are 13 residues in the CDR3. Germline V gene lookup returns CDR1 SGHTS and CDR2 YDEGEE. The CDR3 spells CASSYAGAGGYTF. CDR3 nucleotides: TGTGCCAGCAGCTACGCGGGGGCTGGAGGCTACACCTTC.

This rearrangement joins TRBV7-6 to TRBJ1-3; possibly TRBD1 for D (5 bases). The CDR3 spans 18 residues. V gave up 0 bases and J gave up 0 bases, with 15 bases separating them. Germline assignment: CDR1 SGHVS and CDR2 FNYEAQ. The DNA of the CDR3 is TGTGCCAGCAGCTTAGCTGCCGGACACTCCCCCTCTGGAAACACCATATATTTT. As protein: CASSLAAGHSPSGNTIYF.

The chain is built from TRBV5-1 and TRBJ2-6; D is unresolved. CDR3 size: 13 residues. Germline CDR1 and CDR2: SGHRS and YFSETQ. V lost 2 bases and J lost 4, with 4 bases in between. CDR3 nucleotide sequence: TGCGCCAGCAGCTTAGAGGGGGCCAACGTCCTGACTTTC. Translating gives CASSLEGANVLTF.

The genes are TRBV4-1 and TRBJ2-1; 12 bases agree with TRBD1. The V and J ends lost 1 base and 7 bases, in that order; junction bases with no gene match: 2. This CDR3 region has 15 residues. Germline V gives CDR1 MGHRA, CDR2 YSYEKL. CDR3 protein: CASSQGDRGLNEQFF. In DNA form, the CDR3 reads TGCGCCAGCAGCCAAGGGGACAGGGGGCTAAATGAGCAGTTCTTC.

The rearrangement joins TRBV7-6 to TRBJ2-1; 9 bases fit TRBD2. The V segment lost 6 bases and the J segment 6 bases; nucleotides outside the gene matches: 12. Germline-derived CDR1 and CDR2 are SGHVS and FNYEAQ. The CDR3 has 16 residues. The CDR3 DNA follows: TGTGCCAGCAGTCCCCTGCGCGGGAGGGCCGGCAATGAGCAGTTCTTC. It encodes CASSPLRGRAGNEQFF.

V is TRBV29-1 and J is TRBJ2-7; 9 nucleotides align to TRBD2. Germline loops: CDR1 SQVTM, CDR2 ANQGSEA. The CDR3 has 13 amino acids. J gave up 6 bases and V 6 bases, and 9 bases lay outside the gene matches. CDR3 DNA sequence: TGCAGCGTCTCGGATCTGACTAGCGGCGAGCAGTACTTC. Translation gives CSVSDLTSGEQYF.

This rearrangement joins TRBV5-1 to TRBJ2-7; 7 bases align to TRBD2. The CDR3 runs 14 residues. V lost 4 bases to trimming and J lost 0 bases; unmatched junction nucleotides: 4. The germline CDR1 and CDR2 sequences are SGHRS and YFSETQ. CDR3 in DNA: TGCGCCAGCAGCCCCCGGACTAGCTCCTACGAGCAGTACTTC. It encodes CASSPRTSSYEQYF. Combining the CDR3 with reference TRBV5-1 and TRBJ2-7 gives the whole variable domain KAGVTQTPRYLIKTRGQQVTLSCSPISGHRSVSWYQQTPGQGLQFLFEYFSETQRNKGNFPGRFSGRQFSNSRSEMNVSTLELGDSALYLCASSPRTSSYEQYFGPGTRLTVT.

The V gene is TRBV2, the J gene TRBJ1-4; the D gene is possibly TRBD1 (5 bases). CDR1 SNHLY and CDR2 FYNNEI come from the germline V gene. This CDR3 has 14 residues. Deletions cut 5 bases from V and 3 bases from J, with 10 bases between. The CDR3 protein is CASSPTESNEKLFF. CDR3 bases: TGTGCCAGCAGTCCGACAGAGTCTAATGAAAAACTGTTTTTT.

As regards this clone: A junction end diverges from the germline sequence, so it may reflect a read error. This chain uses TRBV18 with TRBJ1-5; 7 bases agree with TRBD1. Germline CDR1 reads KGHSH; CDR2 reads LQKENI. The length of the CDR3 is 15 residues. CDR3 sequence reads: CASSPRDSSSQPQHF. The CDR3 coding sequence is TGTGCCAGCTCACCTCGGGACAGCAGCAGTCAGCCCCAGCATTTT.

CDR3 in amino acids: CASSNSGGALNAETQYF. CDR3 coding DNA: TGTGCCAGCAGTAATAGCGGGGGGGCCTTGAATGCGGAGACCCAGTACTTC. V usage is TRBV27 and J usage is TRBJ2-5; 11 bases line up with TRBD2. Unmatched junction bases numbered 13, after V lost 5 bases and J lost 5 bases. This CDR3 contains 17 residues. Germline values: CDR1 MNHEY, CDR2 SMNVEV (reference sequence).

This rearrangement joins TRBV7-3 to TRBJ2-3; 10 bases match TRBD2. Germline loops: CDR1 SGHTA, CDR2 FQGTGA. V shed 3 bases and J 7 bases; nucleotides not matched to a gene: 7. The CDR3 has 15 amino acids. The CDR3 loop is CASSFLAGVGNTQYF. CDR3 coding DNA: TGTGCCAGCAGCTTTCTAGCGGGAGTAGGAAATACGCAGTATTTT.

This chain links TRBV5-4 with TRBJ1-2; 9 nucleotides agree with TRBD1. This CDR3 comprises 16 residues. CDR1 SGHNT and CDR2 YYREEE come from the germline V gene (reference sequence). V lost 2 bases, J lost 4 bases, and 9 bases stayed unmatched. The CDR3 sequence: CASSLPPGQGIYGYTF. DNA of the CDR3: TGTGCCAGCAGCTTACCACCGGGACAGGGCATCTATGGCTACACCTTC.

This chain uses TRBV5-4 with TRBJ1-3, with no clear D. V lost 3 bases to trimming and J lost 0 bases, with 16 bases between them. Germline V lookup: CDR1 SGHNT, CDR2 YYREEE (reference sequence). The CDR3 is 17 amino acids. The CDR3 DNA sequence: TGTGCCAGCAGCTCCCCCGCGGACTCCATCTCTGGAAACACCATATATTTT. Encoded protein: CASSSPADSISGNTIYF. The full variable domain, in which reference TRBV5-4 and TRBJ1-3 provide the parts outside the CDR3, is ETGVTQSPTHLIKTRGQQVTLRCSSQSGHNTVSWYQQALGQGPQFIFQYYREEENGRGNFPPRFSGLQFPNYSSELNVNALELDDSALYLCASSSPADSISGNTIYFGEGSWLTVV.

This clone has a single count. The gene calls are TRBV5-1 and TRBJ2-7; 13 bases align to TRBD2. In germline, CDR1 is SGHRS, CDR2 YFSETQ. This CDR3 has 15 amino acids. Losses at the gene ends were 2 bases for V and 4 bases for J; bases not matched to a gene: 3. CDR3 residues: CASSLLAGGPYEQYF. For the CDR3, the DNA is TGCGCCAGCAGCTTACTAGCGGGAGGGCCTTACGAGCAGTACTTC.

In this sample, this clone turned up a few times. The genes are TRBV5-4 and TRBJ2-6, with D possibly TRBD1 on 5 matching bases. V lost 4 bases to trimming and J lost 4 bases, with 18 bases between them. The germline gives CDR1 SGHNT, CDR2 YYREEE (reference sequence). The CDR3 has 17 amino acids. CDR3 in amino acids: CASSTDTSLTGANVLTF. CDR3 nucleotide sequence: TGTGCCAGCAGCACGGACACTTCTCTGACGGGGGCCAACGTCCTGACTTTC.

The genes are TRBV28 and TRBJ1-5, with 7 bases identical to TRBD1. The J segment lost 5 bases and the V segment lost 3 bases, leaving 10 bases of the junction unmatched. Germline V gives CDR1 MDHEN, CDR2 SYDVKM. The CDR3 sequence is 16 residues long. The CDR3 bases are TGTGCCAGCAGTTTGCGTAGGCGGGACAGACATCAGCCCCAGCATTTT. It codes for CASSLRRRDRHQPQHF.